The T cell receptor beta chain under discussion was sequenced for a study of blood T cell repertoires in COVID-19. Study summary: COVID-19 samples, acute and convalescent, were from the United States, Italy and Spain. PBMCs, B-cell-depleted T cells, or T cells provided the cDNA or gDNA that made up the material.

CDR1 is MNHEY and CDR2 is SVGEGT in the germline V gene. V lost 5 bases and J lost 7, with 14 bases in between. This CDR3 spans 13 amino acids. Original analysis: Researchers report that nucleated cell counts were estimated from reference gene primer amplification. Generated by immunoSEQ multiplex PCR, the TCRdb table keeps only in-frame clones and is missing some. The V and J calls and clone size were taken over from that table, and D and trimming were inferred from the DNA. The sample shows around 180,000 clones, more than 70% of them seen only once. This chain uses TRBV6-2 or TRBV6-3 with TRBJ1-2; D call uncertain. The source of this sequence is a middle-aged man with active or convalescent COVID-19. The sequencing input was peripheral blood. The CDR3 nucleotides are TGTGCCAGCAGTAAACCTGGGCTTGGTGGCTACACCTTC. Its translation is CASSKPGLGGYTF.